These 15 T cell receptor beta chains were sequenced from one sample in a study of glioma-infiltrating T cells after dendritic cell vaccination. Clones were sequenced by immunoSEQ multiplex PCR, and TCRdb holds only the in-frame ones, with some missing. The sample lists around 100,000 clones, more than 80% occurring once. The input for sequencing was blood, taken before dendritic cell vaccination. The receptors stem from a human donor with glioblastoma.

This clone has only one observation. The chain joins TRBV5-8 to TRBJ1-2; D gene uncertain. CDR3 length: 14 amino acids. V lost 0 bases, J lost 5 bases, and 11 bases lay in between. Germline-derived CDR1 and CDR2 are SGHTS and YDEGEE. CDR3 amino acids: CASSLVAEKYGYTF. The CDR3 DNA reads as TGTGCCAGCAGCTTGGTTGCAGAAAAATATGGCTACACCTTC.

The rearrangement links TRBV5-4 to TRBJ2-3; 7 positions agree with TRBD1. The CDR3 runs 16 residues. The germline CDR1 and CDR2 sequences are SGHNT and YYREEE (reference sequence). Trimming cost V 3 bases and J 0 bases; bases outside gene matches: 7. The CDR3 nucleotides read TGTGCCAGCAGCTATGACAGGGTTCTGAGCACAGATACGCAGTATTTT. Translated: CASSYDRVLSTDTQYF.

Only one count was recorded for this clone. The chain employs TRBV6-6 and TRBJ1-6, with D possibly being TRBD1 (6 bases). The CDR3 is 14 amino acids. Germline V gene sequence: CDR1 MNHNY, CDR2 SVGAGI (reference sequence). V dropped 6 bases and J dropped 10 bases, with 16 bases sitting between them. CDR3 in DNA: TGTGCCAGCAGCCGGGGGGCAGGGGAGTCACCCCTCCACTTT. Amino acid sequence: CASSRGAGESPLHF.

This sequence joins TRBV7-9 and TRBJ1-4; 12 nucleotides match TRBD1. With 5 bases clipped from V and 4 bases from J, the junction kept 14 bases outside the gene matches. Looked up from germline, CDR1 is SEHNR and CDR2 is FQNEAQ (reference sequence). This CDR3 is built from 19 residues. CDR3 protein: CASSVVAGQGADINEKLFF. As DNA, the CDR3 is TGTGCCAGCAGCGTGGTAGCGGGACAGGGGGCTGATATTAATGAAAAACTGTTTTTT.

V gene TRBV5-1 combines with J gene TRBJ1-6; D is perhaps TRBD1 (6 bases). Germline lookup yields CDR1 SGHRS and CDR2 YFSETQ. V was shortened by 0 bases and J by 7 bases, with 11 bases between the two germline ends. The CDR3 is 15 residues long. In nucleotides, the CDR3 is TGCGCCAGCAGCTTGGGAAGGGGGACGAATTCACCCCTCCACTTT. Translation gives CASSLGRGTNSPLHF.

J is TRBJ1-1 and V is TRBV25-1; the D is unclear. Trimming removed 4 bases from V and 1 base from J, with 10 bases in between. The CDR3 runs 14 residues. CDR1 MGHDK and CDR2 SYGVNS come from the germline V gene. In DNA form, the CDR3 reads TGTGCCAGCAGTGCCTATTCAGGGAACACTGAAGCTTTCTTT. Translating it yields CASSAYSGNTEAFF. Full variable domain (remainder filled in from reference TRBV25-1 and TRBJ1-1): EADIYQTPRYLVIGTGKKITLECSQTMGHDKMYWYQQDPGMELHLIHYSYGVNSTEKGDLSSESTVSRIRTEHFPLTLESARPSHTSQYLCASSAYSGNTEAFFGQGTRLTVV.

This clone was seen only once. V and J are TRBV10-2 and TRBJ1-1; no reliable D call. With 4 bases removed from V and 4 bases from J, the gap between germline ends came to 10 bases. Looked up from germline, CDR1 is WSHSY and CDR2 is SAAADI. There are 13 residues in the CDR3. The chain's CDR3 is CASSAGSSTEAFF. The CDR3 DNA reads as TGCGCCAGCAGTGCGGGGAGTTCCACTGAAGCTTTCTTT.

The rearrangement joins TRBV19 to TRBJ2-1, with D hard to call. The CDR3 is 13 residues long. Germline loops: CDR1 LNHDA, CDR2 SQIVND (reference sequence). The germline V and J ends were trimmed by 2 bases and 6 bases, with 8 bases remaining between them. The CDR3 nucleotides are TGTGCCAGTAGTATACTACAGTTCAATGAGCAGTTCTTC. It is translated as CASSILQFNEQFF.

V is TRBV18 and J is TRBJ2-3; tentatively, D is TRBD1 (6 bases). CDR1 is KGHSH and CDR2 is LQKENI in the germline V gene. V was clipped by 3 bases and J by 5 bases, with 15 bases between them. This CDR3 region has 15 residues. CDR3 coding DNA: TGTGCCAGCTCACCTCTCGGAGGACAGAAAGATACGCAGTATTTT. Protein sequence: CASSPLGGQKDTQYF. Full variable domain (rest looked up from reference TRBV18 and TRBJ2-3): NAGVMQNPRHLVRRRGQEARLRCSPMKGHSHVYWYRQLPEEGLKFMVYLQKENIIDESGMPKERFSAEFPKEGPSILRIQQVVRGDSAAYFCASSPLGGQKDTQYFGPGTRLTVL.

The CDR3 loop is CASSQDRYQGVNTEAFF. The CDR3 bases are TGTGCCAGCAGCCAAGATAGATATCAGGGGGTGAACACTGAAGCTTTCTTT. The V gene is TRBV4-2, the J gene TRBJ1-1; 7 positions agree with TRBD1. Germline assignment: CDR1 LGHNA and CDR2 YNFKEQ. Unmatched junction bases numbered 7, after V lost 0 bases and J lost 0 bases. CDR3 length: 17 residues.

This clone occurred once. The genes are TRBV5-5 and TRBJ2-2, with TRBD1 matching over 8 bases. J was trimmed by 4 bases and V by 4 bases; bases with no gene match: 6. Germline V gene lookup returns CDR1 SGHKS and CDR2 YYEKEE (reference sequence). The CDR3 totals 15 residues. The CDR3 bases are TGTGCCAGCAGCAGGGACAGGCGGGTCACCGGGGAGCTGTTTTTT. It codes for CASSRDRRVTGELFF.

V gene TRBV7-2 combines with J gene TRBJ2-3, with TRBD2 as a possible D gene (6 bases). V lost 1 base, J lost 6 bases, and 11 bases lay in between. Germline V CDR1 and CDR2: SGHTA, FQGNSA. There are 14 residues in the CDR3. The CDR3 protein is CASSLVGGPDTQYF. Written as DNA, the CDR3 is TGTGCCAGCAGCTTAGTGGGAGGTCCGGATACGCAGTATTTT. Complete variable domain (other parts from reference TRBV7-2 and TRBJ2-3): GAGVSQSPSNKVTEKGKDVELRCDPISGHTALYWYRQSLGQGLEFLIYFQGNSAPDKSGLPSDRFSAERTGGSVSTLTIQRTQQEDSAVYLCASSLVGGPDTQYFGPGTRLTVL.

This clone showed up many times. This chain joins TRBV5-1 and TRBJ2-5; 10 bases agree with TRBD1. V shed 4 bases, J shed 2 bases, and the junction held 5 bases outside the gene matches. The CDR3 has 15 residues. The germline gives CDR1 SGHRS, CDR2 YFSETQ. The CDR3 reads CASSREGQGQETQYF. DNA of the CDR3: TGCGCCAGCAGCAGGGAGGGACAGGGGCAAGAGACCCAGTACTTC.

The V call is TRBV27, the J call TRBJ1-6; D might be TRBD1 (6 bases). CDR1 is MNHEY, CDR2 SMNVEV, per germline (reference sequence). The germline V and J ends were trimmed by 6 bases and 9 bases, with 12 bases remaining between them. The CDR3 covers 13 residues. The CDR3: CASRRGMSSPLHF. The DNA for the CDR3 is TGTGCCAGCAGAAGGGGGATGAGTTCACCCCTCCACTTT.

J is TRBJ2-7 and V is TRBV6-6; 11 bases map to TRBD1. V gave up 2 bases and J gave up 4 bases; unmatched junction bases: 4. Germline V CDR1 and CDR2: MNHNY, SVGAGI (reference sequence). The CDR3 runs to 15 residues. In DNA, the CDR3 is TGTGCCAGCAGTTACCCCGGGACAGGGGGTTACGAGCAGTACTTC. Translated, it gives CASSYPGTGGYEQYF.